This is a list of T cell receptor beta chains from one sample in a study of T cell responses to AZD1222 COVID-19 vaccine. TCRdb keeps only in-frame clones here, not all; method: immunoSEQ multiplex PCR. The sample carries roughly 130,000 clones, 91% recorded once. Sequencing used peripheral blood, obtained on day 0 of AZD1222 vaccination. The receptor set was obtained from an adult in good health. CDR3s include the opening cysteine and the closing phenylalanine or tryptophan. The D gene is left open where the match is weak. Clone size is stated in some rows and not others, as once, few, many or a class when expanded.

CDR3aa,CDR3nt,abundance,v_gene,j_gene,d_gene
CASIPGGLTANEQFF,TGTGCCAGCATACCAGGGGGCCTAACGGCAAATGAGCAGTTCTTC,.,TRBV7-2,TRBJ2-1,TRBD1
CASSFSQGNQPQHF,TGTGCCAGTAGTTTTTCACAGGGAAACCAGCCCCAGCATTTT,.,TRBV19,TRBJ1-5,.
CASSLVAGVSYNEQFF,TGTGCCAGCAGCTTAGTAGCGGGAGTCTCCTACAATGAGCAGTTCTTC,.,TRBV7-2,TRBJ2-1,TRBD2
CASSLPSGRNHEQFF,TGTGCCAGCAGCTTACCTAGCGGGAGAAACCATGAGCAGTTCTTC,.,TRBV5-5,TRBJ2-1,TRBD2
CSAWTGGDQPQHF,TGCAGCGCTTGGACAGGGGGCGATCAGCCCCAGCATTTT,.,TRBV29-1,TRBJ1-5,TRBD1
CASSGTGPQWPQHF,TGTGCCAGTAGTGGGACAGGTCCTCAGTGGCCCCAGCATTTT,.,TRBV19,TRBJ1-5,TRBD1
CASSYHRADTQYF,TGTGCCAGCAGTTACCACAGAGCAGATACGCAGTATTTT,.,TRBV27,TRBJ2-3,.
CASRPGTGTYEQYF,TGCGCCAGCAGGCCGGGGACAGGAACCTACGAGCAGTACTTC,.,TRBV5-1,TRBJ2-7,TRBD1
CASSLGSQATGNYGYTF,TGTGCCAGCAGCTTAGGGTCGCAGGCGACGGGTAACTATGGCTACACCTTC,.,TRBV7-2,TRBJ1-2,.
CASSEGSGPRRGEQYF,TGCGCCAGCAGTGAAGGGTCCGGGCCTCGGAGGGGCGAGCAGTACTTC,.,TRBV10-1,TRBJ2-7,.
CASSPLLAGDNEQFF,TGTGCCAGCTCACCTCTGCTAGCGGGGGACAATGAGCAGTTCTTC,once,TRBV18,TRBJ2-1,TRBD2
CASRLRDQETQYF,TGTGCCAGCAGGCTGCGGGACCAAGAGACCCAGTACTTC,.,TRBV27,TRBJ2-5,.
CASADRGDSPLHF,TGTGCTAGTGCCGACAGGGGGGATTCACCCCTCCACTTT,.,TRBV12-5,TRBJ1-6,TRBD1
CASSPGQAYGYTF,TGTGCCAGCAGCCCTGGACAGGCTTATGGCTACACCTTC,.,TRBV27,TRBJ1-2,TRBD1
CASSLGLGTPGELFF,TGCGCCAGCAGCCTGGGACTAGGAACTCCCGGGGAGCTGTTTTTT,.,TRBV5-1,TRBJ2-2,TRBD2
CSASPQSGNTIYF,TGCAGTGCTAGTCCCCAATCTGGAAACACCATATATTTT,once,TRBV20-1,TRBJ1-3,.
CASSLASASEQYF,TGTGCCAGCAGCTTGGCCAGTGCCTCTGAGCAGTACTTC,.,TRBV5-5,TRBJ2-7,.
CASSMFPGTGELFF,TGTGCCAGTAGTATGTTTCCAGGCACCGGGGAGCTGTTTTTT,.,TRBV19,TRBJ2-2,.
CASSRGQTGSYEQYF,TGTGCCAGCAGCCGGGGGCAGACTGGCTCCTACGAGCAGTACTTC,few,TRBV14,TRBJ2-7,.
CASSSKWGAGNEQFF,TGTGCCAGCAGCTCGAAATGGGGAGCGGGTAATGAGCAGTTCTTC,.,TRBV9,TRBJ2-1,.
CASSQSTGGMNTEAFF,TGTGCCAGCAGCCAATCGACAGGGGGTATGAACACTGAAGCTTTCTTT,.,TRBV5-5,TRBJ1-1,TRBD1
CASSPGQYNEQFF,TGCGCCAGCAGCCCGGGACAGTACAATGAGCAGTTCTTC,.,TRBV4-3,TRBJ2-1,TRBD1
CASSLASTIRTSGNTIYF,TGCGCCAGCAGCTTGGCCTCTACGATAAGAACCTCTGGAAACACCATATATTTT,.,TRBV5-1,TRBJ1-3,.
CASSSRLGGLTGTQYF,TGTGCCAGCAGCTCGCGACTAGGAGGGCTAACGGGTACGCAGTATTTT,.,TRBV7-2,TRBJ2-3,.
CASSIDLNQPQHF,TGTGCCAGTAGTATAGATCTGAATCAGCCCCAGCATTTT,.,TRBV19,TRBJ1-5,.
CASSQDFQQPTDTQYF,TGTGCCAGCAGCCAAGATTTCCAACAACCTACAGATACGCAGTATTTT,.,TRBV3-1/TRBV3-2,TRBJ2-3,.
CASSFGLVRVEQFF,TGTGCCAGCAGCTTTGGTCTAGTTAGGGTTGAGCAGTTCTTC,.,TRBV5-8,TRBJ2-1,.
CASSPRQEISYNSPLHF,TGTGCCAGCTCACCAAGACAGGAGATCTCCTATAATTCACCCCTCCACTTT,.,TRBV18,TRBJ1-6,.
CASSAGLSYNEQFF,TGCGCCAGCAGCGCCGGTCTCTCCTACAATGAGCAGTTCTTC,.,TRBV5-1,TRBJ2-1,.
CASSKDRVGGEQYF,TGCGCCAGCAGCAAGGACAGGGTAGGGGGAGAGCAGTACTTC,.,TRBV5-1,TRBJ2-7,TRBD1
CASGGTAFYGYTF,TGTGCCAGCGGGGGGACAGCCTTTTATGGCTACACCTTC,.,TRBV9,TRBJ1-2,TRBD1
CASSYPGIMNTEAFF,TGTGCCAGCAGTTACCCAGGGATCATGAACACTGAAGCTTTCTTT,.,TRBV6-2/TRBV6-3,TRBJ1-1,.
CASSLDVLAGGYEQYF,TGTGCCAGCAGCTTAGATGTACTAGCGGGAGGGTACGAGCAGTACTTC,once,TRBV7-6,TRBJ2-7,TRBD2
CASSFSDRTNYGYTF,TGTGCCAGCAGTTTTTCGGACAGGACTAACTATGGCTACACCTTC,.,TRBV27,TRBJ1-2,TRBD1
CASSQEKGQPQHF,TGCGCCAGCAGCCAAGAAAAGGGTCAGCCCCAGCATTTT,.,TRBV4-3,TRBJ1-5,.
CATGDDRYEQYF,TGTGCCACAGGGGATGACAGATACGAGCAGTACTTC,.,TRBV3-1/TRBV3-2,TRBJ2-7,.
CSVDWTRGTQYF,TGCAGCGTTGATTGGACAAGGGGGACCCAGTACTTC,.,TRBV29-1,TRBJ2-5,.